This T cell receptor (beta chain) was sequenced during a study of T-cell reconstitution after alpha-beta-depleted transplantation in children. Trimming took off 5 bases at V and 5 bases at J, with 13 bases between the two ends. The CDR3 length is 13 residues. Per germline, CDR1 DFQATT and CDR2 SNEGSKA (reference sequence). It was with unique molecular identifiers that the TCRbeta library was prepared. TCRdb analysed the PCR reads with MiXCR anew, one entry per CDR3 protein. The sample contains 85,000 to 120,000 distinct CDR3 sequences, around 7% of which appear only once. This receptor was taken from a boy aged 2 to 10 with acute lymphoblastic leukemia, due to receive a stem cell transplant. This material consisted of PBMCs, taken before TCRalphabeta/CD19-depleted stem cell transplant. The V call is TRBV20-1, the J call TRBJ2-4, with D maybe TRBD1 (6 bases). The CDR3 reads CSAFQGPENIQYF. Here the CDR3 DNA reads TGCAGTGCTTTCCAGGGGCCAGAAAACATTCAGTACTTC.